Presented here are 30 T cell receptor beta chains from one specimen sequenced in a study of blood T cell repertoires in COVID-19. Assay: immunoSEQ multiplex PCR; the TCRdb copy retains only in-frame clones and omits some. The sample comprises a few hundred thousand clones, about nine tenths of which are singletons, and 10% rests with the top ten. Sample: PBMCs or T cells enriched from blood (not recorded which). The receptors were gathered from a woman aged 18-30 years who had recovered from COVID-19.

This clone has just one count. V usage is TRBV28 and J usage is TRBJ1-2; perhaps TRBD1 as D (5 bases). This CDR3 region has 14 residues. Germline CDR1 and CDR2: MDHEN and SYDVKM. Trimming took off 1 base at V and 4 bases at J, with 10 bases between the two ends. CDR3 region: CASSLSARAYGYTF. CDR3 coding DNA: TGTGCCAGCAGTTTATCGGCCAGGGCCTATGGCTACACCTTC.

The chain couples TRBV6-5 to TRBJ2-7; TRBD1 matches 9 bases. Germline assignment: CDR1 MNHEY and CDR2 SVGAGI. The CDR3 covers 16 residues. Trimming at V came to 0 bases and at J to 6 bases, leaving 9 bases not matched to a gene. The CDR3 DNA is TGTGCCAGCAGTTACTCAAGGGTAACAGGGGGCTCCGAGCAGTACTTC. As protein: CASSYSRVTGGSEQYF.

J is TRBJ1-3 and V is TRBV9; maybe TRBD1 (6 bases). From germline, CDR1 is SGDLS and CDR2 YYNGEE. This CDR3 spans 16 amino acids. Deletions cut 0 bases from V and 4 bases from J, with 14 bases between. CDR3 in DNA: TGTGCCAGCAGCGTAGGTCGCGGGGGGCAGGGAAACACCATATATTTT. It yields the protein CASSVGRGGQGNTIYF.

The chain combines TRBV24-1 with TRBJ2-2; TRBD2 matches at 12 bases. CDR1 is KGHDR, CDR2 SFDVKD, per germline. The V segment lost 3 bases and the J segment 5 bases; nucleotides outside the gene matches: 6. CDR3 length: 17 residues. The CDR3 nucleotides read TGTGCCACCAGTGATCGGCTAGCGGGAGGGGGAACCGGGGAGCTGTTTTTT. It encodes CATSDRLAGGGTGELFF.

The genes are TRBV7-9 and TRBJ1-1, with a weak D call TRBD1 (6 bases). Germline V lookup: CDR1 SEHNR, CDR2 FQNEAQ (reference sequence). V was cut by 5 bases and J by 8 bases, with 18 bases left in between. The CDR3 is 14 amino acids. The CDR3 region is CASSPPQGRKEAFF. Here the CDR3 DNA reads TGTGCCAGCAGCCCGCCACAGGGAAGGAAAGAAGCTTTCTTT.

The chain employs TRBV6-5 and TRBJ1-2; 11 bases fit TRBD1. The length of the CDR3 is 15 residues. The germline V gene encodes CDR1 MNHEY and CDR2 SVGAGI. V shed 5 bases, J shed 6 bases, and the junction held 8 bases outside the gene matches. The CDR3: CASSLLGTGGDGYTF. The CDR3, as DNA: TGTGCCAGCAGTCTCCTAGGGACAGGGGGAGATGGCTACACCTTC.

This clone was seen just once. The CDR3 reads CASSLGSVGYTF. CDR3 in DNA: TGCGCCAGCAGCTTGGGGAGTGTTGGCTACACCTTC. V and J are TRBV5-1 and TRBJ1-2; D is unclear. Trimming cost V 0 bases and J 7 bases, with 7 bases left between them. The germline V gene has CDR1 SGHRS and CDR2 YFSETQ. This CDR3 region has 12 residues. The full variable domain, rest sourced from reference TRBV5-1 and TRBJ1-2, is KAGVTQTPRYLIKTRGQQVTLSCSPISGHRSVSWYQQTPGQGLQFLFEYFSETQRNKGNFPGRFSGRQFSNSRSEMNVSTLELGDSALYLCASSLGSVGYTFGSGTRLTVV.

The chain has TRBV29-1 and TRBJ1-1, with 9 nucleotides matching TRBD1. The CDR3 has 15 amino acids. V shed 5 bases, J shed 2 bases, and the junction held 9 bases outside the gene matches. CDR1 is SQVTM, CDR2 ANQGSEA, per germline. CDR3 DNA: TGCAGCGTTCACCGTTCGGGACAGGGAAACACTGAAGCTTTCTTT. Amino acids: CSVHRSGQGNTEAFF.

This chain joins TRBV29-1 and TRBJ2-3, with D uncertain. Trimming removed 6 bases from V and 0 bases from J, with 10 bases in between. The CDR3 is made up of 13 amino acids. Germline V gene lookup returns CDR1 SQVTM and CDR2 ANQGSEA. CDR3 protein: CSVSGTSTDTQYF. DNA for the CDR3: TGCAGCGTCTCAGGTACTAGCACAGATACGCAGTATTTT.

CDR3 loop: CASSLGQDAKNIQYF. The CDR3 nucleotides are TGTGCCAGCAGCTTGGGACAGGACGCCAAAAACATTCAGTACTTC. V is TRBV5-4 and J is TRBJ2-4, with D maybe TRBD1 (6 bases). This CDR3 has 15 amino acids. V shed 0 bases and J shed 1 base, with 8 bases lying between them. Germline V gene sequence: CDR1 SGHNT, CDR2 YYREEE (reference sequence). The entire variable domain, with the rest obtained from reference TRBV5-4 and TRBJ2-4, is as follows: ETGVTQSPTHLIKTRGQQVTLRCSSQSGHNTVSWYQQALGQGPQFIFQYYREEENGRGNFPPRFSGLQFPNYSSELNVNALELDDSALYLCASSLGQDAKNIQYFGAGTRLSVL.

A few counts support this clone. This chain connects TRBV5-1 to TRBJ1-6, with D maybe TRBD1 (6 bases). The CDR3 runs 16 residues. Germline lookup yields CDR1 SGHRS and CDR2 YFSETQ. The ends were cut back, 4 bases at V and 10 bases at J, with 21 bases in the middle. Here the CDR3 reads CASSDPRGGMGSPLHF. In DNA, the CDR3 is TGCGCCAGCAGCGACCCCCGAGGGGGAATGGGCTCACCCCTCCACTTT.

This chain uses TRBV11-3 with TRBJ1-1; D remains ambiguous. The CDR3 consists of 14 residues. The germline V and J ends were trimmed by 1 base and 0 bases, with 6 bases remaining between them. The germline V gene has CDR1 SGHNT and CDR2 YENEEA. This chain's CDR3 is CASSLATMNTEAFF. CDR3 coding DNA: TGTGCCAGCAGCTTAGCTACCATGAACACTGAAGCTTTCTTT.

The table lists this clone with a count of one. J is TRBJ2-1 and V is TRBV9; possible D gene TRBD2, 6 bases. Germline values: CDR1 SGDLS, CDR2 YYNGEE. V lost 1 base and J 2 bases, leaving 13 bases between the germline ends. The CDR3 runs to 16 residues. The CDR3, as DNA: TGTGCCAGCAGCGTAATGTCGGGAGTCACCTACAATGAGCAGTTCTTC. Translating gives CASSVMSGVTYNEQFF.

The V call is TRBV7-9, the J call TRBJ2-1, with TRBD1 as a possible D gene (6 bases). The CDR3 length is 15 residues. Deletions cut 6 bases from V and 6 bases from J, with 18 bases between. Per the germline V gene, CDR1 is SEHNR and CDR2 is FQNEAQ (reference sequence). CDR3 region: CASRDSPSRGNEQFF. The DNA for the CDR3 is TGTGCCAGCAGGGACAGCCCAAGTCGGGGCAATGAGCAGTTCTTC.

V usage is TRBV6-1 and J usage is TRBJ2-3, with 12 bases lining up with TRBD2. This CDR3 has 18 residues. Germline-derived CDR1 and CDR2 are MNHNS and SASEGT. The V segment lost 1 base and the J segment 3 bases; nucleotides outside the gene matches: 8. CDR3 sequence (DNA): TGTGCCAGCAGTGAAGGTCCTAGCGGGGGGGCCCGGACAGATACGCAGTATTTT. Translation: CASSEGPSGGARTDTQYF.

This clone came up once. V is TRBV6-6 and J is TRBJ2-7; no clear D. Germline assignment: CDR1 MNHNY and CDR2 SVGAGI (reference sequence). There are 14 residues in the CDR3. With 2 bases removed from V and 5 bases from J, the gap between germline ends came to 13 bases. The CDR3 nucleotides read TGTGCCAGCAGTTACGGCGCTAGTGTAAACGAGCAGTACTTC. Its protein is CASSYGASVNEQYF.

Only one count was recorded for this clone. The V and J genes are TRBV27 and TRBJ1-2, with 8 positions matching TRBD1. V dropped 0 bases and J dropped 7; count of bases not matched to a gene: 4. Germline CDR1 MNHEY, CDR2 SMNVEV (reference sequence). This CDR3 region has 14 residues. As DNA, the CDR3 is TGTGCCAGCAGTTTATCGGACAGGGAGAGTGGCTACACCTTC. Protein: CASSLSDRESGYTF.

This rearrangement joins TRBV28 to TRBJ1-2, with D uncertain. In germline, CDR1 is MDHEN, CDR2 SYDVKM. V was shortened by 3 bases and J by 5 bases, with 10 bases between the two germline ends. CDR3 size: 13 residues. CDR3 in DNA: TGTGCCAGCAGTTTCGGGAAGTTATATGGCTACACCTTC. Translated, it gives CASSFGKLYGYTF.

The chain carries TRBV19 and TRBJ2-2, with a possible D match to TRBD1 (6 bases). The CDR3 is 15 residues long. Trimming shortened V by 5 bases and J by 4 bases, and 14 bases separated the two germline ends. CDR1 and CDR2 (germline): LNHDA, SQIVND (reference sequence). DNA of the CDR3: TGTGCCAGTAGTGTACAGGGTTTAGGCACCGGGGAGCTGTTTTTT. Residues: CASSVQGLGTGELFF.

The count of this clone is one. The chain carries TRBV18 and TRBJ1-1; 7 bases agree with TRBD1. Per the germline V gene, CDR1 is KGHSH and CDR2 is LQKENI. The ends lost 3 bases at V and 3 bases at J; junction bases unmatched: 7. The CDR3 length is 15 residues. CDR3 in DNA: TGTGCCAGCTCACCGCGGGGACAGATAGACACTGAAGCTTTCTTT. Translation: CASSPRGQIDTEAFF.

This chain uses TRBV9 with TRBJ1-3; a possible D gene is TRBD1 (6 bases). Trimming cost V 0 bases and J 3 bases, with 7 bases left between them. The V gene's germline CDR1 is SGDLS and CDR2 YYNGEE. This CDR3 has 14 residues. This chain's CDR3 is CASSVARGGNTIYF. CDR3 nucleotide sequence: TGTGCCAGCAGCGTAGCCAGGGGTGGAAACACCATATATTTT.

The chain couples TRBV30 to TRBJ1-1; 8 nucleotides agree with TRBD1. The ends lost 0 bases at V and 4 bases at J; junction bases unmatched: 4. Germline assignment: CDR1 GTSNPN and CDR2 SVGIG (reference sequence). This CDR3 has 14 residues. The CDR3 is CAWSVNRGATEAFF. The DNA for the CDR3 is TGTGCCTGGAGTGTTAACAGGGGGGCCACTGAAGCTTTCTTT. Variable domain in full (rest from reference TRBV30 and TRBJ1-1): SQTIHQWPATLVQPVGSPLSLECTVEGTSNPNLYWYRQAAGRGLQLLFYSVGIGQISSEVPQNLSASRPQDRQFILSSKKLLLSDSGFYLCAWSVNRGATEAFFGQGTRLTVV.

This chain joins TRBV2 and TRBJ1-5; D is unresolved. The V gene's germline CDR1 is SNHLY and CDR2 FYNNEI. The V and J ends lost 6 bases and 3 bases respectively, with 9 bases between them. This CDR3 comprises 13 residues. The CDR3 DNA reads as TGTGCCAGCAGGACTGAATTCAATCAGCCCCAGCATTTT. Its translation: CASRTEFNQPQHF.

The CDR3 protein is CASSLSGGSNQPQHF. For the CDR3, the DNA is TGTGCCAGCAGCTTAAGCGGAGGAAGCAATCAGCCCCAGCATTTT. This sequence joins TRBV7-9 and TRBJ1-5, with unresolved D. V lost 2 bases and J 1 base, leaving 9 bases between the germline ends. The CDR3 covers 15 residues. Germline lookup yields CDR1 SEHNR and CDR2 FQNEAQ (reference sequence).

V is TRBV5-1 and J is TRBJ1-2; possible D gene TRBD1, 5 bases. Between the trimmed V and J ends, which lost 2 bases and 8 bases, there was a span of 13 bases. The CDR3 covers 13 residues. CDR1 is SGHRS, CDR2 YFSETQ, per germline. The CDR3 protein is CASSFDGAEGYTF. The CDR3 region has the DNA TGCGCCAGCAGCTTTGATGGGGCGGAGGGCTACACCTTC.

This chain links TRBV28 with TRBJ2-3; 7 bases line up with TRBD2. CDR1 and CDR2 (germline): MDHEN, SYDVKM. After removal of 6 bases from V and 3 bases from J, the junction contained 9 bases not matched to a gene. This CDR3 has 15 amino acids. The DNA for the CDR3 is TGTGCCAGCAGCCGATGGGGGGAGGGAACAGATACGCAGTATTTT. Protein product: CASSRWGEGTDTQYF.

This chain joins TRBV7-9 and TRBJ1-1; 7 bases are shared with TRBD1. This CDR3 region has 14 residues. CDR1 is SEHNR and CDR2 is FQNEAQ in the germline V gene (reference sequence). V dropped 5 bases and J dropped 3; count of bases not matched to a gene: 6. CDR3 protein: CASSHDREDTEAFF. In DNA, the CDR3 is TGTGCCAGCAGCCACGACAGGGAGGACACTGAAGCTTTCTTT.

The chain is built from TRBV5-8 and TRBJ2-2; TRBD2 is a possible D gene (6 bases). CDR3 length: 16 residues. Germline loops: CDR1 SGHTS, CDR2 YDEGEE. V shed 0 bases and J shed 3 bases, with 12 bases lying between them. The CDR3 here is CASSLGAGIDTGELFF. In DNA, the CDR3 is TGTGCCAGCAGCTTGGGGGCGGGGATAGACACCGGGGAGCTGTTTTTT.

This clone was detected only a few times. The V and J genes are TRBV9 and TRBJ1-3, with D possibly matching TRBD1 (6 bases). The CDR3 covers 14 residues. Germline V gives CDR1 SGDLS, CDR2 YYNGEE. The V end was cut by 3 bases, the J end by 4 bases, with 11 bases between. Here the CDR3 reads CASSGNRAGNTIYF. As DNA, the CDR3 is TGTGCCAGCAGCGGCAACAGGGCCGGAAACACCATATATTTT.

V is TRBV7-2 and J is TRBJ1-2, with 7 bases lining up with TRBD1. The V gene's germline CDR1 is SGHTA and CDR2 FQGNSA. The CDR3 is made up of 12 amino acids. V shed 5 bases and J 10 bases; nucleotides not matched to a gene: 7. CDR3 sequence (DNA): TGTGCCAGCAGCGGTGACAGGGAAATCTACACCTTC. Amino acid sequence: CASSGDREIYTF.